This is a list of T cell receptor beta chains from one sample in a study of blood T cell repertoires in COVID-19. The data were produced by immunoSEQ multiplex PCR, yet TCRdb's version contains in-frame clones alone and is incomplete. The repertoire consists of more than 35,000 clones, with about 90% occurring once and the leading ten covering 20%. Sequencing was done on a sample of peripheral blood. The receptors were sampled from a man aged 60-69 years with acute or convalescent COVID-19. Both conserved end residues are part of each CDR3. The D gene is left open where the match is weak.

d_call v_call cdr3_aa
- TRBV20-1 CSASSGSRETQYF
TRBD1 TRBV5-6 CASSRILGNTGQSNYGYTF
TRBD1 TRBV27 CASSLFSGGGKLFF
- TRBV9 CASSLPGGYGYTF
- TRBV18 CASSPPGTKETQYF
- TRBV7-2 CASSLVVESTEAFF
- TRBV29-1 CSVVGEAPEAFF
- TRBV18 CASSPGLRNSGANVLTF
- TRBV28 CASSSEGVKGYTF
- TRBV24-1 CATSGPTAANTGELFF
- TRBV4-1 CASSQDRSAATNEKLFF
TRBD1 TRBV9 CASSVDPTGVAQYF
- TRBV5-4 CASSLLQGRDGYTF
- TRBV3-1/TRBV3-2 CASSQGRQGIYGYTF
- TRBV7-9 CASSLDGVGQPQHF
TRBD1 TRBV19 CASSTQGARYGYTF
- TRBV28 CASSFPLSYEQYF
- TRBV7-2 CASSLVGAGGNTIYF
- TRBV18 CASSSTTDRGPSGSSWNEQFF
- TRBV28 CASSLGGQPQHF
- TRBV7-2 CASRIPGTPGYTF
- TRBV18 CASSPWRENTGELFF
TRBD1 TRBV4-3 CASSQDRDRRWGAFF
- TRBV12-3/TRBV12-4 CASGAGTRPTQYF
- TRBV2 CASSYPGVATEAFF
TRBD2 TRBV27 CASSMTSAAYEQYF
TRBD1 TRBV10-3 CAINDWTGGAGYTF
TRBD1 TRBV2 CASSPQMTGGYGGYTF
- TRBV21-1 CASSKVETVLEVCDEQFF
- TRBV6-2/TRBV6-3 CASSPVRGGHNEQFF
- TRBV11-3 CASSLGGWQITEAFF
- TRBV6-5 CASSYSATKDQPQHF
- TRBV6-2/TRBV6-3 CASSFGQRHSGNTIYF
- TRBV5-4 CASSPGGEGSMNTEAFF
TRBD1 TRBV20-1 CSASGRAGTGSYEQYF
- TRBV30 CAWNLNRDTEAFF
TRBD1 TRBV19 CASSSTDRGDVAFF
- TRBV5-8 CASSLSRSGPNEKLFF
- TRBV7-8 CASRGAADNQPQHF
TRBD1 TRBV7-9 CASSFVRGRNEKLFF
- TRBV18 CASSLRTAEGSEQYF
TRBD1 TRBV5-5 CASSLAYHPGGSTGELFF
- TRBV6-5 CASRPLRGEKLFF
TRBD1 TRBV28 CASSHPGQGAREQFF
- TRBV7-2 CASSLRGTNIQYF
- TRBV2 CASSEGMNTEAFF
- TRBV5-1 CASSLEGESYNEQFF
- TRBV10-3 CALRTGMNTGELFF
- TRBV4-1 CASSQGAGRYTEAFF
- TRBV3-1/TRBV3-2 CASSAQGTGELFF
TRBD1 TRBV27 CASSPMGTANEKLFF
- TRBV11-2 CASSPIDRTDPHNYGYTF
- TRBV5-6 CASSPDRNYGYTF
- TRBV3-1/TRBV3-2 CASSHATPEQYF
- TRBV2 CATLPIGAAKNIQYF
TRBD1 TRBV7-9 CASSPTGTGTSGANVLTF
- TRBV11-3 CASSLGFYGGEEETQYF
- TRBV27 CASSWEGAAWGTEAFF
TRBD2 TRBV4-1 CASSEELSGSPYEQYF